This entry is about one T cell receptor (beta chain). Its antigen remains unknown. The data originate from a study of cytomegalovirus exposure and HLA in healthy donors. 13 Jbeta primers and 60 Vbeta primers were used for the PCR. Assay: immunoSEQ multiplex PCR; the TCRdb copy retains only in-frame clones and omits some. Its table records 110,000 to 150,000 clones. V was pared by 5 bases and J by 1 base, with 6 bases of the junction left unmatched. CDR1 and CDR2 from the germline V gene are SSHAT and FNYEAQ (reference sequence). The CDR3 has 15 amino acids. Findings of the study overall: Roughly uniform sequencing depth across donors was assumed, possibly incorrectly. The study carried out a later analysis of TCR beta sequences. It associated 16,951 of them with specific HLA alleles at a false discovery rate of 0.05. According to an earlier analysis, most TCR beta V segments yielded productive rearrangements about 87% or about 30% of the time. As a later analysis showed, a missense DCLRE1C variant was linked to trimming of TCR beta V- and J-genes.

The receptor's source is a male donor in good health and CMV-seronegative. The sequenced sample was PBMCs. This chain connects TRBV7-7 to TRBJ2-3; 7 nucleotides align to TRBD2. CDR3 in DNA: TGTGCCAGCAGCCAACGACTAGCTGGCACAGATACGCAGTATTTT. Amino acids: CASSQRLAGTDTQYF.